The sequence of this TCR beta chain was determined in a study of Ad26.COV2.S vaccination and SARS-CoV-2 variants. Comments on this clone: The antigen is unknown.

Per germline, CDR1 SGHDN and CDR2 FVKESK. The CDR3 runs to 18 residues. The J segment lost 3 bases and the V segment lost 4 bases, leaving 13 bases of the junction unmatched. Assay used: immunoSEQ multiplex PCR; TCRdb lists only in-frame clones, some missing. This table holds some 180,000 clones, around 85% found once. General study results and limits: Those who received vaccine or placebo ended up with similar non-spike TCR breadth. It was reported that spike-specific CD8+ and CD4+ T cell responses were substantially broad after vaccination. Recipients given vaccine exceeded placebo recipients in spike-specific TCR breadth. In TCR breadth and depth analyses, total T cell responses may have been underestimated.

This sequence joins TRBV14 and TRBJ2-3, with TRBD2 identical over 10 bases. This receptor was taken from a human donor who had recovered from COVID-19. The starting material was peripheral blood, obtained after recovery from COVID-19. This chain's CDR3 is CASSLTWTSGAGTDTQYF. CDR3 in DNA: TGTGCCAGCAGCCTCACCTGGACTAGCGGAGCCGGTACAGATACGCAGTATTTT.